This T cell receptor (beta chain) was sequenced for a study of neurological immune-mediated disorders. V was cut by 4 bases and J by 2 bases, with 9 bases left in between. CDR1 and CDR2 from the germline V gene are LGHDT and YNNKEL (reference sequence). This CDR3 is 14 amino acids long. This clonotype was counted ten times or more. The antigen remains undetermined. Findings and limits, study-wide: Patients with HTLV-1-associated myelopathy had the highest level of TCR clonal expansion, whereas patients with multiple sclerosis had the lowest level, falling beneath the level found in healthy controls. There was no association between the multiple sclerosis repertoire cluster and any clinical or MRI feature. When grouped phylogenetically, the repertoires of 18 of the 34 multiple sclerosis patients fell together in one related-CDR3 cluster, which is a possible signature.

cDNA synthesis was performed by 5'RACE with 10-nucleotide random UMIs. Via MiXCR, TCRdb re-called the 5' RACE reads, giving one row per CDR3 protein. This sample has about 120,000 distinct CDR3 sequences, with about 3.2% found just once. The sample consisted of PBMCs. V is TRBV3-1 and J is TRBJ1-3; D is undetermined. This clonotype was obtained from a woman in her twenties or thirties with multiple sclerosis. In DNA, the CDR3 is TGTGCCAGCAGCCCCACCTTCGCTGGAAACACCATATATTTT. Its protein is CASSPTFAGNTIYF.